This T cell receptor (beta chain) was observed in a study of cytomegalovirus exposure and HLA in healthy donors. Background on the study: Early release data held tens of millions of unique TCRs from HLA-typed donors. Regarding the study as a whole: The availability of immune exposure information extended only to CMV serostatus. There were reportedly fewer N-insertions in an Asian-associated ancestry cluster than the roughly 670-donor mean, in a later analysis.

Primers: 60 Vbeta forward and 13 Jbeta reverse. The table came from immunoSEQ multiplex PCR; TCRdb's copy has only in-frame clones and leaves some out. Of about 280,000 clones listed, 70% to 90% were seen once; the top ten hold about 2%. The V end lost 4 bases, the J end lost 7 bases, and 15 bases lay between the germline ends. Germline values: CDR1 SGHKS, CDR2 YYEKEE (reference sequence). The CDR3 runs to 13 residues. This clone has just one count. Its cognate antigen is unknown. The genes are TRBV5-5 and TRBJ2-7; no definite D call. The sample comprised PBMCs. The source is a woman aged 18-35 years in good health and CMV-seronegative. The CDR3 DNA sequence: TGTGCCAGCAGCCACCTCTCGTCGCGAGAGCAGTACTTC. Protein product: CASSHLSSREQYF.